This paragraph covers one T cell receptor beta chain sequence. Germline V CDR1 and CDR2: SGHDN, FVKESK. The ends were cut back, 1 base at V and 1 base at J, with 14 bases in the middle. There are 16 residues in the CDR3. This sample is part of a study of T cell responses to AZD1222 COVID-19 vaccine. The assay was immunoSEQ multiplex PCR, and TCRdb's table has in-frame clones only and misses some. The repertoire holds approximately 110,000 clones, with about 89% as singletons. This clonotype originated in an adult in good health. J is TRBJ2-7 and V is TRBV14; D uncertain. Specimen: peripheral blood, collected on day 0 of AZD1222 vaccination. This CDR3 reads CASSQGFKTASYEQYF. CDR3 nucleotide sequence: TGTGCCAGCAGCCAAGGATTCAAGACGGCGTCCTACGAGCAGTACTTC.